This T cell receptor (beta chain) originates from a study of regulatory T cells in long-lasting Graves disease. Stated time point: persistent/refractory GD, antithyroid drugs over 5 years with positive TRAb. From RNA extracted from PBMCs, the TCR library was made. Investigators prepared the TCR beta libraries by applying iRepertoire HTBI primers and Arm-PCR of CDR3 regions. TCRdb called the multiplex PCR reads again in MiXCR, with one record for every CDR3 protein. Of roughly 500,000 distinct CDR3 sequences listed, 20% to 25% are singletons. The receptor was isolated from a female donor with Graves disease. The input for sequencing was peripheral blood mononuclear cells (PBMCs), taken when the disease was refractory, from a patient treated with antithyroid drugs.

CDR3 bases: TGTGCCAGCAGAAACCGGGACAGAACAAATGAAAAACTGTTTTTT. Translation: CASRNRDRTNEKLFF. The V and J genes are TRBV27 and TRBJ1-4, with 7 bases that match TRBD1. V dropped 6 bases and J dropped 5; count of bases not matched to a gene: 9. The CDR3 is 15 residues long. Per germline, CDR1 MNHEY and CDR2 SMNVEV (reference sequence).